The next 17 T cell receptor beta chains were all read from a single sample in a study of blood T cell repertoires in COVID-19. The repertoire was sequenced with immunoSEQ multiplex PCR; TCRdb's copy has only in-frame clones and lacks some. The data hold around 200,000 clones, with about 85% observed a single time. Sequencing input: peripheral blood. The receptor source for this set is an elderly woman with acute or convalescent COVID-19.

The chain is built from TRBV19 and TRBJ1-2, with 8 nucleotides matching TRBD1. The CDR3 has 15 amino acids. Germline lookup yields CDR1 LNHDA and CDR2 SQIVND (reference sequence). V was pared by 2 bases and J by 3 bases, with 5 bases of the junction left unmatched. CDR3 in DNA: TGTGCCAGTAGTATAAATCAGGGGGCAGACTATGGCTACACCTTC. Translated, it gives CASSINQGADYGYTF. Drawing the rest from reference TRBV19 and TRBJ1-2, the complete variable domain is DGGITQSPKYLFRKEGQNVTLSCEQNLNHDAMYWYRQDPGQGLRLIYYSQIVNDFQKGDIAEGYSVSREKKESFPLTVTSAQKNPTAFYLCASSINQGADYGYTFGSGTRLTVV.

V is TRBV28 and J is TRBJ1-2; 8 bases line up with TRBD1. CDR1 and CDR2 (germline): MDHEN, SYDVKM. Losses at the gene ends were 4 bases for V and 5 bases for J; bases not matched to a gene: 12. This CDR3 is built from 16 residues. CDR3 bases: TGTGCCAGCAGTTCCACTTGGGGGGACAGGCTTTATGGCTACACCTTC. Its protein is CASSSTWGDRLYGYTF.

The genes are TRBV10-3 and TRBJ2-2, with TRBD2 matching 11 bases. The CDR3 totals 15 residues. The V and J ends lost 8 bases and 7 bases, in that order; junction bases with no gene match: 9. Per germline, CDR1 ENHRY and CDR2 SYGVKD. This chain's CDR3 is CAIGTELAGVGELFF. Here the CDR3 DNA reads TGTGCCATCGGAACCGAACTAGCGGGGGTCGGGGAGCTGTTTTTT.

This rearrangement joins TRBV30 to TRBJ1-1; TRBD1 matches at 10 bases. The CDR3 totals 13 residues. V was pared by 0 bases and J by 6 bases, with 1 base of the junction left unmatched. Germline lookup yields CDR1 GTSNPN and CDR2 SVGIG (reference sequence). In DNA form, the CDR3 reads TGTGCCTGGAGTGTAGGACAGGGGGCTGAAGCTTTCTTT. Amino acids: CAWSVGQGAEAFF.

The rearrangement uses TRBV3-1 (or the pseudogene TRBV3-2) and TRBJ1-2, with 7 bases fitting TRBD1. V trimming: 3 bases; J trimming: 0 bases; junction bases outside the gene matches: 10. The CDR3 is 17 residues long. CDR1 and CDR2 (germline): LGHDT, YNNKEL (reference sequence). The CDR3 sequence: CASSHYPGGSSNYGYTF. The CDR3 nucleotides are TGTGCCAGCAGCCACTACCCAGGGGGGTCTTCTAACTATGGCTACACCTTC.

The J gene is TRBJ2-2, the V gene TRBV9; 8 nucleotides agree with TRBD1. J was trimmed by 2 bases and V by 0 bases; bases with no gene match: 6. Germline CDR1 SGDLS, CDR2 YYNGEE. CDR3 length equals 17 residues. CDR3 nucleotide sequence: TGTGCCAGCAGCGTAGGGGGACAGGTCCCTAACACCGGGGAGCTGTTTTTT. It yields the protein CASSVGGQVPNTGELFF.

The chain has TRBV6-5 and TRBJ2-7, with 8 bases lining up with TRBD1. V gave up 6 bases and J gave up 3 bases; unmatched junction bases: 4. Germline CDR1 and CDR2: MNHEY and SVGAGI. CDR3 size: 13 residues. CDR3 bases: TGTGCCAGCAGGTACAGGGGGAACTACGAGCAGTACTTC. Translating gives CASRYRGNYEQYF.

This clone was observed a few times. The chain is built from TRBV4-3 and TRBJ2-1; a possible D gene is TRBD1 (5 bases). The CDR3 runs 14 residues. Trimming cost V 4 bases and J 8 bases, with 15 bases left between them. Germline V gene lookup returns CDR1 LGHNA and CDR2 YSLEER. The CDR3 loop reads CASSPSRGSDEQFF. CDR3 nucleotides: TGCGCCAGCAGCCCCTCTAGGGGCTCTGATGAGCAGTTCTTC.

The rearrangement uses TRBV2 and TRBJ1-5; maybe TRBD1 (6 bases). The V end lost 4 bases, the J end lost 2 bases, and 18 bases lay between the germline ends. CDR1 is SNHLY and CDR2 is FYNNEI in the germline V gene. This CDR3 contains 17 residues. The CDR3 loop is CASSARGATLRNQPQHF. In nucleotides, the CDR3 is TGTGCCAGCAGTGCCAGGGGCGCGACTCTGCGCAATCAGCCCCAGCATTTT.

Here the CDR3 DNA reads TGTGCCAGCAGCTTGGGGGACAGAAATTCACCCCTCCACTTT. It translates to CASSLGDRNSPLHF. This rearrangement joins TRBV5-4 to TRBJ1-6, with TRBD1 identical over 7 bases. Germline loops: CDR1 SGHNT, CDR2 YYREEE (reference sequence). J lost 7 bases, V lost 0 bases, and 1 base had no gene match. The CDR3 extends over 14 amino acids.

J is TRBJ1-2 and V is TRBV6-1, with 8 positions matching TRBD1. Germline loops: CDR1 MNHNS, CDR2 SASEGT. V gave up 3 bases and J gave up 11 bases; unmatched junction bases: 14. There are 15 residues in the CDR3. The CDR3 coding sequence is TGTGCCAGCAGTGACGGACAGGGAGGGGTTCTAGGGTACACCTTC. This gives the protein CASSDGQGGVLGYTF.

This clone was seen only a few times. Written as DNA, the CDR3 is TGTGCCAGCAGCCCGGGAGAGGGGACAGGGGAGTTTTTT. The encoded protein is CASSPGEGTGEFF. This chain connects TRBV5-6 to TRBJ1-4; TRBD1 agrees at 10 bases. The CDR3 totals 13 residues. Germline V lookup: CDR1 SGHDT, CDR2 YYEEEE. The J segment lost 16 bases and the V segment lost 4 bases, leaving 10 bases of the junction unmatched.

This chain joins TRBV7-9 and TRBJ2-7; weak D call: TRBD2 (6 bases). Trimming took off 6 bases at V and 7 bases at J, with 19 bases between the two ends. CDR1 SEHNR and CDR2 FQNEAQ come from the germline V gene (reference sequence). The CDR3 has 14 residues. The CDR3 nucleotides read TGTGCCAGCAGATCAGGAGGCGGGGCTGGGGAGCAGTACTTC. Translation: CASRSGGGAGEQYF. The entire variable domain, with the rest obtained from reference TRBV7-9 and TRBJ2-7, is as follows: DTGVSQNPRHKITKRGQNVTFRCDPISEHNRLYWYRQTLGQGPEFLTYFQNEAQLEKSRLLSDRFSAERPKGSFSTLEIQRTEQGDSAMYLCASRSGGGAGEQYFGPGTRLTVT.

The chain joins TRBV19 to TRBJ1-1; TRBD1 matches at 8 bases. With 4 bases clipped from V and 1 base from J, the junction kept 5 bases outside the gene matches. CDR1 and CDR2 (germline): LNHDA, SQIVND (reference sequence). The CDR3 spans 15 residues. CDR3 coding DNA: TGTGCCAGTAGTACCCCAGGGGGCGCGAACACTGAAGCTTTCTTT. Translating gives CASSTPGGANTEAFF. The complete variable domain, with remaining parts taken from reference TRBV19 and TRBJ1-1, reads DGGITQSPKYLFRKEGQNVTLSCEQNLNHDAMYWYRQDPGQGLRLIYYSQIVNDFQKGDIAEGYSVSREKKESFPLTVTSAQKNPTAFYLCASSTPGGANTEAFFGQGTRLTVV.

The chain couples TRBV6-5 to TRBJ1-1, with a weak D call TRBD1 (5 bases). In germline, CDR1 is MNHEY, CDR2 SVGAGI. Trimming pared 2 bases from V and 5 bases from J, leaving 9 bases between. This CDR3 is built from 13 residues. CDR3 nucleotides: TGTGCCAGCAGTTACACACAGGCGACTGAAGCTTTCTTT. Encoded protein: CASSYTQATEAFF.

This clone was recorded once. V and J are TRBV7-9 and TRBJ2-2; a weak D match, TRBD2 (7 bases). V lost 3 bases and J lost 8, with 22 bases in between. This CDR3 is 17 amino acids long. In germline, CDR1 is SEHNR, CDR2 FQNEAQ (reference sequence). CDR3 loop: CASSFTRPAGAGGELFF. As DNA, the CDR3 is TGTGCCAGCAGCTTTACCCGTCCCGCGGGGGCGGGGGGGGAGCTGTTTTTT. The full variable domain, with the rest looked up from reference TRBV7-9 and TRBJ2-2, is DTGVSQNPRHKITKRGQNVTFRCDPISEHNRLYWYRQTLGQGPEFLTYFQNEAQLEKSRLLSDRFSAERPKGSFSTLEIQRTEQGDSAMYLCASSFTRPAGAGGELFFGEGSRLTVL.

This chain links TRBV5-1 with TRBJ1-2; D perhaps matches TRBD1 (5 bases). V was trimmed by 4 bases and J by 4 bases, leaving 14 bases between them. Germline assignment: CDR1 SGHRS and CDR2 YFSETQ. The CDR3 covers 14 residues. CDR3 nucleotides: TGCGCCAGCAGCCAGCGGGTGGGGGGCTATGGCTACACCTTC. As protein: CASSQRVGGYGYTF.